This T cell receptor beta chain emerged from a study of blood T cell repertoires in COVID-19. Study-wide context: The United States, Italy and Spain were the sources of the acute and convalescent COVID-19 samples.

The germline gives CDR1 SGDLS, CDR2 YYNGEE. J gave up 2 bases and V 1 base, and 2 bases lay outside the gene matches. The CDR3 length is 15 residues. Original analysis: Amplification of reference gene primers provided the estimated nucleated cell counts. Using immunoSEQ multiplex PCR, the repertoire was profiled, and TCRdb retains in-frame clones only, with some absent. For V, J and clone size, that table is used; D and trimming come from the DNA. Counted here are about 370,000 clones, roughly nine tenths occurring once; the ten biggest clones make up 3%. V and J are TRBV9 and TRBJ2-1, with 8 bases fitting TRBD2. This receptor was obtained from a woman in her twenties or thirties with COVID-19, enrolled during active disease. Sample: peripheral blood. The CDR3 bases are TGTGCCAGCAGCGTATACGGGGGGGCCTACAATGAGCAGTTCTTC. This encodes CASSVYGGAYNEQFF.